These 15 T cell receptor beta chains came from one sample sequenced in a study of beta chain features in type 1 diabetes (dated by TCRdb to 2017 to 2018). Library prep was done by the immunoSEQ multiplex PCR assay. The High Capacity cDNA Reverse Transcription Kit was used to reverse transcribe all of the isolated RNA, meaning that expressed TCRB transcripts were what got sequenced. In its TCRdb copy, this immuneACCESS table keeps in-frame sequences only and misses some clones. Where compared with another copy, unresolved V genes explain less than half of these, and the others have no known cause. The table for this sample lists fewer than 150,000 clones; about 7.1% of them were counted only once. The leading ten clones occupy 1.3% to 1.5% of the sample. Sequencing was performed on central memory CD4+ T cells from blood. Every receptor here comes from a woman in her twenties or thirties in good health.

This clone appeared a few times. The chain links TRBV7-2 to TRBJ2-7, with D perhaps TRBD2 (6 bases). V gave up 1 base and J gave up 7 bases, with 11 bases separating them. The CDR3 totals 13 residues. Germline lookup yields CDR1 SGHTA and CDR2 FQGNSA. The CDR3 DNA is TGTGCCAGCAGCTTAGGACCCCGGGGGGAGCAGTACTTC. Protein: CASSLGPRGEQYF.

This clone was detected only a few times. This chain uses TRBV10-3 with TRBJ2-1, with 7 bases that match TRBD2. The CDR3 contains 15 residues. Trimming cost V 2 bases and J 7 bases; bases outside gene matches: 8. Germline V CDR1 and CDR2: ENHRY, SYGVKD. The CDR3 reads CAISEVGGPGNEQFF. CDR3 DNA sequence: TGTGCCATCAGTGAGGTGGGAGGGCCCGGGAATGAGCAGTTCTTC.

The chain is built from TRBV28 and TRBJ1-1; maybe TRBD1 (6 bases). V lost 5 bases to trimming and J lost 4 bases, with 14 bases between them. CDR1 and CDR2 (germline): MDHEN, SYDVKM. The CDR3 length is 14 residues. The CDR3 nucleotides read TGTGCCAGCAGTCCACCAGGGGAGCGCACTGAAGCTTTCTTT. This sequence encodes CASSPPGERTEAFF.

This clone was observed a handful of times. The CDR3 sequence is CSASARNEQFF. The CDR3 nucleotides read TGCAGTGCTAGTGCCAGAAATGAGCAGTTCTTC. V usage is TRBV20-1 and J usage is TRBJ2-1; unclear D gene. Trimming shortened V by 3 bases and J by 7 bases, and 7 bases separated the two germline ends. CDR1 is DFQATT and CDR2 is SNEGSKA in the germline V gene (reference sequence). The CDR3 totals 11 residues.

The rearrangement uses TRBV5-1 and TRBJ2-5; 7 positions agree with TRBD2. Trimming at V came to 0 bases and at J to 2 bases, leaving 7 bases not matched to a gene. The CDR3 is made up of 16 amino acids. Germline CDR1 is SGHRS and CDR2 is YFSETQ. Written as DNA, the CDR3 is TGCGCCAGCAGCTTGGGGGGCGGGAGTAGTCAAGAGACCCAGTACTTC. Translating it yields CASSLGGGSSQETQYF.

At least ten counts were recorded for this clone. Other DNA sequences from this sample encode an identical CDR3 as well. The genes are TRBV9 and TRBJ2-2, with D unresolved. Per germline, CDR1 SGDLS and CDR2 YYNGEE. V was trimmed by 0 bases and J by 6 bases, leaving 9 bases between them. The CDR3 has 14 amino acids. The CDR3 DNA follows: TGTGCCAGCAGCGTAGGCCGGGTAGCCGGGGAGCTGTTTTTT. It encodes CASSVGRVAGELFF.

This clone was counted between two and nine times. The chain uses TRBV29-1 and TRBJ2-2, with a weak D call TRBD2 (6 bases). Germline values: CDR1 SQVTM, CDR2 ANQGSEA. The V end lost 6 bases, the J end lost 6 bases, and 26 bases lay between the germline ends. The CDR3 loop spans 17 amino acids. The CDR3 DNA sequence: TGCAGCGTCGACCGACCAGGAGGACGGGGGAGCGCCGGGGAGCTGTTTTTT. Residues: CSVDRPGGRGSAGELFF.

Here the CDR3 DNA reads TGTGCCAGCAGCTTAGGAGACCTAGGAAAGGGAGCCCAGTACTTC. It codes for CASSLGDLGKGAQYF. The rearrangement links TRBV7-9 to TRBJ2-5; possibly TRBD2 for D (5 bases). This CDR3 comprises 15 residues. The V and J ends lost 1 base and 9 bases respectively, with 18 bases between them. CDR1 is SEHNR, CDR2 FQNEAQ, per germline (reference sequence).

The rearrangement links TRBV2 to TRBJ2-3; tentative D call: TRBD2 (6 bases). Deletions cut 5 bases from V and 2 bases from J, with 11 bases between. The CDR3 totals 14 residues. The germline gives CDR1 SNHLY, CDR2 FYNNEI. CDR3: CASSTGLYTDTQYF. The CDR3 nucleotides are TGTGCCAGCAGTACGGGACTTTACACAGATACGCAGTATTTT.

This clone came up a few times. The chain carries TRBV18 and TRBJ1-2; 7 nucleotides line up with TRBD1. Trimming at V came to 2 bases and at J to 0 bases, leaving 12 bases not matched to a gene. CDR1 and CDR2 (germline): KGHSH, LQKENI. This CDR3 has 18 amino acids. In DNA, the CDR3 is TGTGCCAGCTCACCAAAGACATCAGGGACAGCTTCTAACTATGGCTACACCTTC. Protein sequence: CASSPKTSGTASNYGYTF.

The chain has TRBV6-6 and TRBJ2-7; no firm D call. The CDR3 loop spans 11 amino acids. Trimming took 2 bases from V and 6 from J, leaving 5 bases between them. The germline V gene encodes CDR1 MNHNY and CDR2 SVGAGI (reference sequence). CDR3 protein: CASSYSREQYF. The CDR3 coding sequence is TGTGCCAGCAGTTACAGCCGCGAGCAGTACTTC.

The chain is built from TRBV5-4 and TRBJ1-2; D unresolved. The CDR3 has 12 residues. Between the trimmed V and J ends, which lost 7 bases and 4 bases, there was a span of 11 bases. Germline CDR1 and CDR2: SGHNT and YYREEE (reference sequence). The DNA of the CDR3 is TGTGCCAGCTCCACGCGGCCCTATGGCTACACCTTC. It specifies CASSTRPYGYTF.

The V gene is TRBV5-5, the J gene TRBJ2-1; 9 bases line up with TRBD1. The CDR3 loop spans 14 amino acids. J gave up 6 bases and V 4 bases, and 5 bases lay outside the gene matches. The germline V gene encodes CDR1 SGHKS and CDR2 YYEKEE (reference sequence). The CDR3, as DNA: TGTGCCAGCAGCCCGGGGACAGGGAGCAATGAGCAGTTCTTC. This codes for CASSPGTGSNEQFF.

This chain uses TRBV6-5 with TRBJ2-1; 8 bases line up with TRBD2. The trim removed 6 bases at V and 7 bases at J, leaving 11 bases unmatched. Germline V gives CDR1 MNHEY, CDR2 SVGAGI. The CDR3 covers 15 residues. The CDR3 loop is CASRQSGSLGNEQFF. CDR3 coding DNA: TGTGCCAGCAGACAGAGCGGGAGTCTCGGGAATGAGCAGTTCTTC.

This clone was detected a few times. This chain uses TRBV28 with TRBJ1-5; 10 bases map to TRBD1. This CDR3 has 16 amino acids. CDR1 MDHEN and CDR2 SYDVKM come from the germline V gene. Trimming at V came to 5 bases and at J to 1 base, leaving 5 bases not matched to a gene. CDR3 amino acids: CASSPGQGFSNQPQHF. The CDR3 bases are TGTGCCAGCAGTCCGGGACAGGGGTTCAGCAATCAGCCCCAGCATTTT.